These 7 T cell receptor beta chains came from one sample sequenced in a study of blood T cell repertoires in COVID-19. Some clones are missing from TCRdb's copy, which holds only in-frame ones; the method was immunoSEQ multiplex PCR. The sample includes about 160,000 clones, approximately 86% of them seen just once. Sequencing was performed on peripheral blood. The receptor set was obtained from a man aged 80 or over with COVID-19, enrolled during active disease.

The chain employs TRBV3-1 (or the pseudogene TRBV3-2) and TRBJ1-3, with D possibly being TRBD1 (6 bases). The V end lost 7 bases, the J end lost 0 bases, and 13 bases lay between the germline ends. The CDR3 runs 15 residues. CDR1 is LGHDT and CDR2 is YNNKEL in the germline V gene (reference sequence). The CDR3 coding sequence is TGTGCCAGCACACAAAGGGGGATCTCTGGAAACACCATATATTTT. Translation gives CASTQRGISGNTIYF.

The V gene is TRBV6-6, the J gene TRBJ1-2; TRBD1 matches at 9 bases. CDR1 is MNHNY and CDR2 is SVGAGI in the germline V gene (reference sequence). The CDR3 totals 13 residues. V shed 6 bases, J shed 7 bases, and the junction held 6 bases outside the gene matches. CDR3 protein: CASRNRGLGGYTF. CDR3 bases: TGTGCCAGCAGGAACAGGGGGCTTGGTGGCTACACCTTC.

The chain is built from TRBV6-5 and TRBJ1-6; D possibly corresponds to TRBD1 (5 bases). Germline CDR1 is MNHEY and CDR2 is SVGAGI. The CDR3 totals 12 residues. Trimming left V 6 bases short and J 8 bases short, with 8 bases between. In DNA form, the CDR3 reads TGTGCCAGCAGCCAACAGGATTCACCCCTCCACTTT. Translated, it gives CASSQQDSPLHF.

The chain couples TRBV27 to TRBJ1-6, with D unresolved. The V gene's germline CDR1 is MNHEY and CDR2 SMNVEV (reference sequence). The CDR3 loop spans 15 amino acids. V was trimmed by 3 bases and J by 5 bases, leaving 11 bases between them. CDR3 residues: CASSLVNGNNSPLHF. In DNA form, the CDR3 reads TGTGCCAGCAGTTTGGTCAACGGGAATAATTCACCCCTCCACTTT.

The V and J genes are TRBV5-4 and TRBJ2-3; D is possibly TRBD2 (5 bases). In germline, CDR1 is SGHNT, CDR2 YYREEE (reference sequence). The CDR3 loop spans 14 amino acids. Between the trimmed V and J ends, which lost 0 bases and 6 bases, there was a span of 11 bases. In DNA form, the CDR3 reads TGTGCCAGCAGCTTGGAGGGAGCTAGGGATACGCAGTATTTT. Protein product: CASSLEGARDTQYF.

The V call is TRBV2, the J call TRBJ1-1; no clear D gene. The CDR3 spans 14 residues. V was shortened by 7 bases and J by 1 base, with 13 bases between the two germline ends. The germline gives CDR1 SNHLY, CDR2 FYNNEI. The CDR3: CASKSTRGNTEAFF. CDR3 bases: TGTGCCAGCAAATCGACCCGGGGGAACACTGAAGCTTTCTTT.

This chain joins TRBV2 and TRBJ2-1; tentatively, D is TRBD1 (5 bases). Deletions cut 8 bases from V and 0 bases from J, with 8 bases between. Per the germline V gene, CDR1 is SNHLY and CDR2 is FYNNEI. The CDR3 runs to 13 residues. The CDR3 here is CASYQGSYNEQFF. As DNA, the CDR3 is TGTGCCAGCTATCAGGGCTCCTACAATGAGCAGTTCTTC.